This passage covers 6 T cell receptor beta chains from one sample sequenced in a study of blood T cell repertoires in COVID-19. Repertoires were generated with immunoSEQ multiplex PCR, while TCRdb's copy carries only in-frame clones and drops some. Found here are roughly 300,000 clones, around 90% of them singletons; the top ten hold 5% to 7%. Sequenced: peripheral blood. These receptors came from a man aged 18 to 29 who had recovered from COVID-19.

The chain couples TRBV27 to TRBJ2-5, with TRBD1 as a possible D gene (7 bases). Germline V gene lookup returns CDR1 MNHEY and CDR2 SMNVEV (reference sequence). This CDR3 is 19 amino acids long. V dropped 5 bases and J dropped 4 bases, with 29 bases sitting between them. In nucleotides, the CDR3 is TGTGCCAGCAGTCCACCGCCGAGGCAGGGGGATGGGGGGACAGAGACCCAGTACTTC. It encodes CASSPPPRQGDGGTETQYF.

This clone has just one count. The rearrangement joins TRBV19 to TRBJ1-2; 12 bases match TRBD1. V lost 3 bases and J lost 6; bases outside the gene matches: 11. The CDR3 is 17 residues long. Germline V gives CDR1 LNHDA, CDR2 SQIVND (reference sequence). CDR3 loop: CASSMPGRDRGRNGYTF. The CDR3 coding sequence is TGTGCCAGTAGTATGCCCGGTAGGGACAGGGGGCGAAATGGCTACACCTTC. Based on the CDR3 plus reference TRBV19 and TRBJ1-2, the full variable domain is DGGITQSPKYLFRKEGQNVTLSCEQNLNHDAMYWYRQDPGQGLRLIYYSQIVNDFQKGDIAEGYSVSREKKESFPLTVTSAQKNPTAFYLCASSMPGRDRGRNGYTFGSGTRLTVV.

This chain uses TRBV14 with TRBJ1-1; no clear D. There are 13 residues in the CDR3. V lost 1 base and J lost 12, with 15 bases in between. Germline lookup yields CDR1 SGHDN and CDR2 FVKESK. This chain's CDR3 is CASSQVVTGLSFF. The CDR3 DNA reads TGTGCCAGCAGCCAAGTGGTGACGGGGTTGTCTTTCTTT.

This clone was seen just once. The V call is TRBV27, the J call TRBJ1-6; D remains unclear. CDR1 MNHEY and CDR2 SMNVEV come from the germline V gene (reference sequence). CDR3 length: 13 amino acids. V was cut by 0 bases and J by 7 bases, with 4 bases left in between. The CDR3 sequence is CASSLSLNSPLHF. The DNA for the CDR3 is TGTGCCAGCAGTTTATCTCTAAATTCACCCCTCCACTTT.

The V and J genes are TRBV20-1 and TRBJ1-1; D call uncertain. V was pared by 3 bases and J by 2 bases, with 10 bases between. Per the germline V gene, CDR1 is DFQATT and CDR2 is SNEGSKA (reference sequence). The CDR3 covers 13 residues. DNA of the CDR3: TGCAGTGCTAGTATGGATAGCAACACTGAAGCTTTCTTT. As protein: CSASMDSNTEAFF.

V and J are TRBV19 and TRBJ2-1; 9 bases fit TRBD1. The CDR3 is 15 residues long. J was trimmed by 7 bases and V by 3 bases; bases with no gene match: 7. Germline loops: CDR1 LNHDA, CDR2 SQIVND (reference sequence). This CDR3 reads CASSIGDRGVNEQFF. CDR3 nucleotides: TGTGCCAGTAGTATTGGAGACAGGGGGGTGAATGAGCAGTTCTTC.